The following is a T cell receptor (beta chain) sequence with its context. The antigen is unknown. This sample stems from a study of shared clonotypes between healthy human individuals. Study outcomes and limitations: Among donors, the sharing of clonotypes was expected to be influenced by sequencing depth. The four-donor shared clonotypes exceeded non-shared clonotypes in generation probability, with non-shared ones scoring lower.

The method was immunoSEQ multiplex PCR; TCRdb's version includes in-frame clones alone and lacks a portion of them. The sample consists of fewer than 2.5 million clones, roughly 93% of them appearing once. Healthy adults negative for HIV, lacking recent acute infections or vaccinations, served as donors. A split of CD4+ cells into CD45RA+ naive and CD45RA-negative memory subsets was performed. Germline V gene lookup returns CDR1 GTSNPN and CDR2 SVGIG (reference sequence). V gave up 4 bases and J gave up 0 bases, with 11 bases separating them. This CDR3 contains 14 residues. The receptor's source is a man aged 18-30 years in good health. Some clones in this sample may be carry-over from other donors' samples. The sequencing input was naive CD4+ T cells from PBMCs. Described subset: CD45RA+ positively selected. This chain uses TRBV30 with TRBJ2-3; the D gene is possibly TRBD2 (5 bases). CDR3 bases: TGTGCCTGGAAGGCTAGCCCTAGCACAGATACGCAGTATTTT. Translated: CAWKASPSTDTQYF.